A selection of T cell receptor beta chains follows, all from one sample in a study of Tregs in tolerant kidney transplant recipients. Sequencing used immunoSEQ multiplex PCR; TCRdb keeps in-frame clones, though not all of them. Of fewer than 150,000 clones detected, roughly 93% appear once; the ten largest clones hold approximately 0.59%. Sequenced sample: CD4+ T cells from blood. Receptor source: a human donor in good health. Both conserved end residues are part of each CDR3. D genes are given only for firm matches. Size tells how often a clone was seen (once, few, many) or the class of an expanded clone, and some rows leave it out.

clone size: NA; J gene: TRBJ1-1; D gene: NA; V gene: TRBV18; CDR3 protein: CASSPFGGANTEAFF; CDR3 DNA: TGTGCCAGCTCACCATTCGGAGGGGCGAACACTGAAGCTTTCTTT
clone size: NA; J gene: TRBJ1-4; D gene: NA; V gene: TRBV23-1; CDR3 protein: CASSQYGQKEGVATNEKLFF; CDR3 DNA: TGCGCCAGCAGTCAATACGGGCAAAAGGAGGGGGTTGCAACTAATGAAAAACTGTTTTTT
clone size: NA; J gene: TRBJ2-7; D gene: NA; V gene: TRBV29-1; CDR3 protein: CSVEISQRNEQYF; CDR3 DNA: TGCAGCGTTGAAATCAGTCAGCGGAACGAGCAGTACTTC
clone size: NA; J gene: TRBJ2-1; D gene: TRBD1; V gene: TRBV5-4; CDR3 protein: CASSLGGQGNEQFF; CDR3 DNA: TGTGCCAGCAGCTTGGGGGGACAGGGAAATGAGCAGTTCTTC
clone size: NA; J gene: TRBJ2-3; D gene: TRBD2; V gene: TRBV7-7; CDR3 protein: CASSPGTSGDTQYF; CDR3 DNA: TGTGCTAGCAGCCCCGGGACTAGCGGGGATACGCAGTATTTT
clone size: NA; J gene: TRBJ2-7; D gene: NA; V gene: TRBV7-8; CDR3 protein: CASSPRQLPTYEQYF; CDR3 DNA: TGTGCCAGCAGTCCTCGACAGCTTCCTACCTACGAGCAGTACTTC
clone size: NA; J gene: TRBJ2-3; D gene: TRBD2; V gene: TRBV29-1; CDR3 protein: CSALAGVLTDTQYF; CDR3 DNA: TGCAGCGCTTTAGCGGGAGTCCTCACAGATACGCAGTATTTT
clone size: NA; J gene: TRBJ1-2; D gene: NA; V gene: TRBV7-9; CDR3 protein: CASSLAGPGARGYTF; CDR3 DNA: TGTGCCAGCAGCTTAGCGGGCCCGGGGGCCAGGGGCTACACCTTC
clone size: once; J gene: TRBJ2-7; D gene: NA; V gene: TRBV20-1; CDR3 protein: CSAFIYEQYF; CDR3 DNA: TGCAGTGCTTTCATCTACGAGCAGTACTTC
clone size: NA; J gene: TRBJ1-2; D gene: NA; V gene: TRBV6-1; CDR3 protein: CASSEQLYGYTF; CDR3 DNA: TGTGCCAGCAGTGAGCAGCTCTATGGCTACACCTTC
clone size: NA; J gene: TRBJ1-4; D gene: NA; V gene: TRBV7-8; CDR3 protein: CASSLASINEKLFF; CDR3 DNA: TGTGCCAGCAGCTTAGCGTCGATTAATGAAAAACTGTTTTTT
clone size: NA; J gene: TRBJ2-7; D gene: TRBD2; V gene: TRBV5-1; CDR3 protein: CASSPLAGRTYEQYF; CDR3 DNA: TGCGCCAGCAGCCCCCTAGCGGGGCGCACCTACGAGCAGTACTTC
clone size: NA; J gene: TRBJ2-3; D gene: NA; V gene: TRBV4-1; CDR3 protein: CASSHRGSSLGTDTQYF; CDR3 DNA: TGCGCCAGCAGCCACCGGGGTAGCAGTCTTGGCACAGATACGCAGTATTTT
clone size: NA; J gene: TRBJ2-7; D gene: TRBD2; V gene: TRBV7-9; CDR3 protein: CASSSSGLKFSYEQYF; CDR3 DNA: TGTGCCAGCAGCTCGTCGGGACTAAAATTTTCCTACGAGCAGTACTTC
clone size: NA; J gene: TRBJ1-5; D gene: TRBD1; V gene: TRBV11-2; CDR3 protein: CASSLGQGAGQPQHF; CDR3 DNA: TGTGCCAGCAGCTTAGGACAGGGGGCAGGGCAGCCCCAGCATTTT
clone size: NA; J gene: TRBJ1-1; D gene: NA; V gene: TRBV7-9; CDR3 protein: CASSLVSFRNTEAFF; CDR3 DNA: TGTGCCAGCAGCTTAGTGTCGTTTAGGAACACTGAAGCTTTCTTT
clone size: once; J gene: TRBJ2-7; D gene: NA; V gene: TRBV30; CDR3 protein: CAWSPFLGNNYEQYF; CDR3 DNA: TGTGCCTGGAGTCCCTTTCTAGGGAACAACTACGAGCAGTACTTC
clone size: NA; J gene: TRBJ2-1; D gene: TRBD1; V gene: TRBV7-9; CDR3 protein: CASSFGTGLSSYNEQFF; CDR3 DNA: TGTGCCAGCAGCTTCGGGACAGGGCTGAGCTCCTACAATGAGCAGTTCTTC
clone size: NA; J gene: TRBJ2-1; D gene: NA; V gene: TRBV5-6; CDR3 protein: CASSLTGYFEQFF; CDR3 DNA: TGTGCCAGCAGCTTGACAGGGTATTTTGAGCAGTTCTTC
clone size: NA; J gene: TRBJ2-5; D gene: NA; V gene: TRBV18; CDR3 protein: CASGDSQETQYF; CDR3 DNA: TGTGCCAGCGGCGACAGCCAGGAGACCCAGTACTTC
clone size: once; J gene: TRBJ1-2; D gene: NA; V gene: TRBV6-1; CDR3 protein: CASSEGRGANYGYTF; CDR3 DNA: TGTGCCAGCAGTGAAGGGAGGGGAGCTAACTATGGCTACACCTTC
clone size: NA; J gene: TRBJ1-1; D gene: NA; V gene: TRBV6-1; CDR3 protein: CASSESQGRSTEAFF; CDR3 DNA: TGTGCCAGCAGTGAGTCCCAGGGTAGGAGCACTGAAGCTTTCTTT
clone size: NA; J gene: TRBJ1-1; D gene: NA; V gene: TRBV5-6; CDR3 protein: CASSAPRGNTEAFF; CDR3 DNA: TGTGCCAGCAGCGCGCCCAGGGGGAACACTGAAGCTTTCTTT
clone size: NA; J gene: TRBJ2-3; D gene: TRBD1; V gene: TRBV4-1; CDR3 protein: CASSRERWDRGFAQYF; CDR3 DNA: TGCGCCAGCAGCCGCGAACGGTGGGACAGGGGTTTTGCGCAGTATTTT
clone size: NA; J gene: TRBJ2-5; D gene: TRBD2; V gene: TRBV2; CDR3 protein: CASRTLLAGGKETQYF; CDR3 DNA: TGTGCCAGCAGGACCCTTCTAGCGGGGGGAAAAGAGACCCAGTACTTC
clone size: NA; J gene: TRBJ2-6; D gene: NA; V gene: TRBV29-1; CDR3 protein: CSVSKVSGANVLTF; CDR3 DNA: TGCAGCGTCTCTAAAGTTTCCGGGGCCAACGTCCTGACTTTC
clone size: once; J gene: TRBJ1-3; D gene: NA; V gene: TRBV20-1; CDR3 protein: CSARGENTIYF; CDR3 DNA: TGCAGTGCTCGAGGTGAAAACACCATATATTTT
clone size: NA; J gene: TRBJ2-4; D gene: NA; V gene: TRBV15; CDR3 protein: CATSRDLKNIQYF; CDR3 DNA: TGTGCCACCAGCAGAGACCTCAAAAACATTCAGTACTTC
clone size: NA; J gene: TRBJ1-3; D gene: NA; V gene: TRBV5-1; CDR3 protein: CASSPLPLNSGNTIYF; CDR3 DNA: TGCGCCAGCAGCCCACTCCCGCTTAACTCTGGAAACACCATATATTTT
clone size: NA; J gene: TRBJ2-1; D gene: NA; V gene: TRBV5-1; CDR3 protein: CASTLGDNRWNEQFF; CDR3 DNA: TGCGCCAGCACCTTGGGGGACAACCGTTGGAATGAGCAGTTCTTC
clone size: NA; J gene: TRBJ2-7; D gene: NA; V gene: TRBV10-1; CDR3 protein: CASSEYRNGYEQYF; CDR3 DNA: TGCGCCAGCAGTGAGTATAGAAACGGGTACGAGCAGTACTTC
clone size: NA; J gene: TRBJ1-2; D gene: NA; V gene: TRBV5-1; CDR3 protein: CASSLGGSDYGYTF; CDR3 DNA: TGCGCCAGCAGCTTGGGGGGTTCCGACTATGGCTACACCTTC
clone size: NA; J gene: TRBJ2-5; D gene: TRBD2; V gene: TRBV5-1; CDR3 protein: CASSPGTSGPETQYF; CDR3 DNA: TGCGCCAGCAGCCCCGGGACTAGCGGGCCGGAGACCCAGTACTTC
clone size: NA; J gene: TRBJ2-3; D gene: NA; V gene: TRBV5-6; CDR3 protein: CASSSGQYTQYF; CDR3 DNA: TGTGCCAGCAGCTCTGGACAGTATACGCAGTATTTT
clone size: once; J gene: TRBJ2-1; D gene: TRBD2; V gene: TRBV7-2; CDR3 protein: CASGKRGGPADEQFF; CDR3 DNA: TGTGCCAGCGGAAAGAGGGGAGGGCCCGCCGATGAGCAGTTCTTC
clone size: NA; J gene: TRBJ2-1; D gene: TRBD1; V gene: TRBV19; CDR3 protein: CASSKDRGDEQFF; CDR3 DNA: TGTGCCAGTAGTAAGGACAGGGGAGATGAGCAGTTCTTC
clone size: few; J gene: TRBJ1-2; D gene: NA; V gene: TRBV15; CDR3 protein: CATSTGLLYGYTF; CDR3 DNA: TGTGCCACCAGCACGGGACTGCTCTATGGCTACACCTTC